The 8 T cell receptor beta chains in this list originate from one sample, sequenced in a study of neurological immune-mediated disorders. TCRdb re-called the 5' RACE reads through MiXCR, storing one row per CDR3 protein. This sample has some 46,000 distinct CDR3 sequences; around 4% occur once, and the top ten carry 5.7%. Material: PBMCs. The receptor source for this set is a woman aged 60-70 years with multiple sclerosis.

This clonotype was recorded many times. The chain links TRBV12-3 or TRBV12-4 to TRBJ2-1, with D tentatively TRBD1 (7 bases). CDR3 length equals 13 residues. The V end was cut by 4 bases, the J end by 11 bases, with 15 bases between. The CDR3 loop is CASSWRAGGQQFF. For the CDR3, the DNA is TGTGCCAGCAGTTGGAGGGCAGGGGGTCAGCAGTTCTTC.

V usage is TRBV5-1 and J usage is TRBJ1-2; D not resolved. Germline CDR1 and CDR2: SGHRS and YFSETQ. The CDR3 contains 12 residues. The V end lost 3 bases, the J end lost 4 bases, and 7 bases lay between the germline ends. The CDR3 nucleotides are TGCGCCAGCAGCTCATCCGGCTATGGCTACACCTTC. It is translated as CASSSSGYGYTF.

Many counts were recorded for this clonotype. The J gene is TRBJ2-2, the V gene TRBV20-1, with a weak D call TRBD1 (6 bases). This CDR3 is 14 amino acids long. The V and J ends lost 5 bases and 7 bases respectively, with 17 bases between them. The V gene's germline CDR1 is DFQATT and CDR2 SNEGSKA (reference sequence). CDR3 in amino acids: CSAGPTGVSGELFF. As DNA, the CDR3 is TGCAGTGCTGGGCCGACAGGTGTTAGCGGGGAGCTGTTTTTT.

This chain uses TRBV7-8 with TRBJ2-7; 7 bases are shared with TRBD2. This CDR3 spans 14 amino acids. CDR1 is SGHVS, CDR2 FQNEAQ, per germline. J lost 3 bases, V lost 1 base, and 3 bases had no gene match. This CDR3 reads CASSLEGRDYEQYF. CDR3 sequence (DNA): TGTGCCAGCAGCTTAGAGGGGAGGGACTACGAGCAGTACTTC.

This clonotype has just a few counts. V is TRBV20-1 and J is TRBJ2-3, with a possible D match to TRBD2 (5 bases). The germline gives CDR1 DFQATT, CDR2 SNEGSKA (reference sequence). V was cut by 1 base and J by 5 bases, with 10 bases left in between. The CDR3 is 13 amino acids. The CDR3, as DNA: TGCAGTGCTAGAGGGGCGGGTCTAGATACGCAGTATTTT. Its protein product is CSARGAGLDTQYF.

The chain has TRBV12-5 and TRBJ2-5; D might be TRBD1 (6 bases). Germline loops: CDR1 LGHNT, CDR2 FRNRAP. The CDR3 length is 15 residues. Deletions cut 1 base from V and 1 base from J, with 10 bases between. For the CDR3, the DNA is TGTGCTAGTGGTTTGGACGACAGGACCCAAGAGACCCAGTACTTC. Encoded protein: CASGLDDRTQETQYF. The variable domain in full, completed from reference TRBV12-5 and TRBJ2-5, reads DARVTQTPRHKVTEMGQEVTMRCQPILGHNTVFWYRQTMMQGLELLAYFRNRAPLDDSGMPKDRFSAEMPDATLATLKIQPSEPRDSAVYFCASGLDDRTQETQYFGPGTRLLVL.

The V gene is TRBV20-1, the J gene TRBJ2-3, with 10 positions matching TRBD2. This CDR3 has 16 residues. Germline V CDR1 and CDR2: DFQATT, SNEGSKA (reference sequence). V was clipped by 0 bases and J by 8 bases; unmatched bases: 11. CDR3 in amino acids: CSARDVSGRAAGTQYF. The CDR3 region has the DNA TGCAGTGCTAGAGATGTGAGCGGGAGGGCCGCGGGTACGCAGTATTTT.

This clonotype was detected ten times or more. The chain is built from TRBV10-3 and TRBJ1-6, with D unclear. The length of the CDR3 is 14 residues. Per the germline V gene, CDR1 is ENHRY and CDR2 is SYGVKD. Trimming took off 1 base at V and 5 bases at J, with 6 bases between the two ends. The CDR3 sequence is CAISEYSDNSPLHF. The CDR3 DNA reads TGTGCCATCAGTGAGTACAGCGATAATTCACCCCTCCACTTT.